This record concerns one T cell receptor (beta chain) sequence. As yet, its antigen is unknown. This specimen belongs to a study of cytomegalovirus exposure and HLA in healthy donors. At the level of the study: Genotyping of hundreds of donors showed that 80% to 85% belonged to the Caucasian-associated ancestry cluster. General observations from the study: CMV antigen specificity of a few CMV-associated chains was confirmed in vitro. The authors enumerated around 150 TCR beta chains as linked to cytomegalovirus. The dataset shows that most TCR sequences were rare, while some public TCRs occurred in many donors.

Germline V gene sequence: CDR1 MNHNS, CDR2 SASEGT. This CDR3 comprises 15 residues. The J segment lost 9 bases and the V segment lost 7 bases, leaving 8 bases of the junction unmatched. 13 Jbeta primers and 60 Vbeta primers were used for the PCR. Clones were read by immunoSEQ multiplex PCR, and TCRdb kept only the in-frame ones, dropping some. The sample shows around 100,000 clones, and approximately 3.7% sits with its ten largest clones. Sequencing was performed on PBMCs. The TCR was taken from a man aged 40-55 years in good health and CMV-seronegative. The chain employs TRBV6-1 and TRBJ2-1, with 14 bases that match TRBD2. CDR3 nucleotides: TGTGCCAGCACCCCGGGACTAGCGGGAGTTGTTGAGCAGTTCTTC. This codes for CASTPGLAGVVEQFF.